The 15 T cell receptor beta chains below all came from one sample that was sequenced in a study of T cells in Graves' hyperthyroidism and ophthalmopathy. TCR beta CDR3 regions were amplified from RNA transcripts. During a first-round RT-PCR of the TCR CDR3, the HTBI primer set was used. Each CDR3 protein gets one entry after TCRdb re-called the multiplex PCR reads with MiXCR. The sample records 200,000 to 300,000 distinct CDR3 sequences, roughly 17% being singletons. Specimen: blood. The source is a woman aged 18-30 years with Graves' ophthalmopathy.

The V and J genes are TRBV12-3 or TRBV12-4 and TRBJ2-2; no definite D call. The V end was cut by 3 bases, the J end by 6 bases, with 5 bases between. The CDR3 runs 12 residues. The CDR3 DNA is TGTGCCAGCAGTTTTCCAGCCGGGGAGCTGTTTTTT. Translated, it gives CASSFPAGELFF.

There are many counts of this clonotype. V usage is TRBV19 and J usage is TRBJ1-5; D gene unclear. Per the germline V gene, CDR1 is LNHDA and CDR2 is SQIVND (reference sequence). The V end lost 4 bases, the J end lost 3 bases, and 16 bases lay between the germline ends. The CDR3 runs 16 residues. The DNA for the CDR3 is TGTGCCAGTAGTACTCGGTTCGCAACGTTCAATCAGCCCCAGCATTTT. Amino acids: CASSTRFATFNQPQHF.

The sample holds many counts of this clonotype. The chain carries TRBV12-3 or TRBV12-4 and TRBJ2-7; the match to TRBD2 covers 12 bases. V shed 5 bases and J 4 bases; nucleotides not matched to a gene: 6. The CDR3 is made up of 15 amino acids. CDR3 protein: CASSPSGGAMYEQYF. The CDR3 DNA sequence: TGTGCCAGCAGTCCTAGCGGGGGGGCAATGTACGAGCAGTACTTC.

This clonotype came up many times. V usage is TRBV6-1 and J usage is TRBJ2-1; the D gene is possibly TRBD2 (6 bases). The length of the CDR3 is 13 residues. V was clipped by 6 bases and J by 10 bases, with 16 bases between them. Germline-derived CDR1 and CDR2 are MNHNS and SASEGT. CDR3: CASRRLELDEQFF. CDR3 coding DNA: TGTGCCAGCAGACGACTAGAGCTGGACGAGCAGTTCTTC.

This clonotype showed up many times. Here the CDR3 DNA reads TGTGCCAGCAGCCCGACAGGGGGCCACGAGCAGTACTTC. It specifies CASSPTGGHEQYF. The genes are TRBV7-8 and TRBJ2-7, with 10 positions matching TRBD1. V lost 5 bases to trimming and J lost 5 bases; unmatched junction nucleotides: 3. The CDR3 sequence is 13 residues long. Germline CDR1 SGHVS, CDR2 FQNEAQ.

This clonotype was seen many times. This sequence joins TRBV30 and TRBJ1-1; D not resolved. V lost 0 bases and J lost 1, with 12 bases in between. The CDR3 extends over 15 amino acids. Germline CDR1 is GTSNPN and CDR2 is SVGIG (reference sequence). The CDR3, as DNA: TGTGCCTGGAGTGTGGTAGGTCGAGCGAACACTGAAGCTTTCTTT. It codes for CAWSVVGRANTEAFF.

This clonotype came up a few times. The chain links TRBV5-5 to TRBJ2-5; TRBD2 aligns across 7 bases. From germline, CDR1 is SGHKS and CDR2 YYEKEE (reference sequence). Trimming at V came to 4 bases and at J to 4 bases, leaving 7 bases not matched to a gene. CDR3 length: 14 residues. CDR3 amino acids: CASSQEWGGETQYF. The CDR3 region has the DNA TGTGCCAGCAGCCAAGAGTGGGGGGGAGAGACCCAGTACTTC.

This sequence joins TRBV7-6 and TRBJ2-5, with D possibly TRBD2 on 5 matching bases. The CDR3 contains 17 residues. The V and J ends lost 1 base and 2 bases respectively, with 17 bases between them. Per the germline V gene, CDR1 is SGHVS and CDR2 is FNYEAQ. The CDR3, as DNA: TGTGCCAGCAGCTTAGAAGGGCGGGTGGGCGCACAAGAGACCCAGTACTTC. Translation: CASSLEGRVGAQETQYF.

The chain links TRBV19 to TRBJ1-2; D not certain. The CDR3 has 12 amino acids. The V end was cut by 0 bases, the J end by 9 bases, with 8 bases between. The germline V gene encodes CDR1 LNHDA and CDR2 SQIVND (reference sequence). CDR3 sequence (DNA): TGTGCCAGTAGTATAGACCTCACGAGCTACACCTTC. Its translation is CASSIDLTSYTF.

Turning to this clonotype: A read error may be the cause here, since a much bigger clone is one base away. V usage is TRBV28 and J usage is TRBJ2-7; 12 bases are a match to TRBD2. This CDR3 is built from 14 residues. V shed 5 bases and J 5 bases; nucleotides not matched to a gene: 4. The V gene's germline CDR1 is MDHEN and CDR2 SYDVKM. DNA of the CDR3: TGTGCCAGCAGTGGGTCTAGCGGGGGGGACGAGCAGTACTTC. Translated, it gives CASSGSSGGDEQYF.

The table lists this clonotype with many counts. The V and J genes are TRBV5-1 and TRBJ1-1, with TRBD1 matching 9 bases. CDR1 and CDR2 (germline): SGHRS, YFSETQ. V lost 0 bases and J lost 2; bases outside the gene matches: 5. This CDR3 is built from 16 residues. CDR3 in DNA: TGCGCCAGCAGCTTGGGACAGGGGGTACTCAACACTGAAGCTTTCTTT. Translating gives CASSLGQGVLNTEAFF.

This clonotype was found many times. CDR3 sequence: CASSEGTAYGYTF. The CDR3 region has the DNA TGTGCCAGCAGTGAAGGGACAGCCTATGGCTACACCTTC. This chain links TRBV6-1 with TRBJ1-2, with D perhaps TRBD1 (6 bases). CDR3 length: 13 amino acids. V shed 1 base and J shed 4 bases, with 7 bases lying between them. Germline values: CDR1 MNHNS, CDR2 SASEGT.

Many counts were recorded for this clonotype. V and J are TRBV6-5 and TRBJ1-6; a weak D match, TRBD1 (5 bases). The V end was cut by 0 bases, the J end by 9 bases, with 15 bases between. CDR1 and CDR2 (germline): MNHEY, SVGAGI. The CDR3 is made up of 16 amino acids. The CDR3 DNA is TGTGCCAGCAGTTACTCATTGGGGCGACGGATTTCACCCCTCCACTTT. Residues: CASSYSLGRRISPLHF.

The sample holds many counts of this clonotype. The chain is built from TRBV28 and TRBJ2-5, with a tentative D call TRBD2 (5 bases). The CDR3 runs 13 residues. Germline CDR1 reads MDHEN; CDR2 reads SYDVKM. V was pared by 4 bases and J by 1 base, with 7 bases between. This CDR3 reads CASSSGFQETQYF. The CDR3, as DNA: TGTGCCAGCAGTTCGGGGTTCCAAGAGACCCAGTACTTC. Supplemented by reference TRBV28 and TRBJ2-5, the full variable domain reads DVKVTQSSRYLVKRTGEKVFLECVQDMDHENMFWYRQDPGLGLRLIYFSYDVKMKEKGDIPEGYSVSREKKERFSLILESASTNQTSMYLCASSSGFQETQYFGPGTRLLVL.

The table lists this clonotype with many counts. This rearrangement joins TRBV6-1 to TRBJ2-3, with 9 positions matching TRBD1. The length of the CDR3 is 16 residues. V gave up 9 bases and J gave up 3 bases; unmatched junction bases: 13. Germline lookup yields CDR1 MNHNS and CDR2 SASEGT. In nucleotides, the CDR3 is TGTGCCAGTAACTCGGGGACAGGGAGCCTTACAGATACGCAGTATTTT. It codes for CASNSGTGSLTDTQYF.